The entry that follows covers one T cell receptor (beta chain) sequence. Its cognate antigen is unknown. This sample is drawn from a study of T cell responses to AZD1222 COVID-19 vaccine. Study outcomes and limitations: Elevations in Spike-specific TCR breadth and depth followed administration of two AZD1222 doses. Mapped onto spike, vaccine-associated CD4 TCRs spanned it and were dominant at 160-218 and 743-854.

Investigators merged groups given second doses at roughly 4 or roughly 12 weeks. With 5 bases removed from V and 0 bases from J, the gap between germline ends came to 22 bases. The CDR3 runs 18 residues. Germline CDR1 MDHEN, CDR2 SYDVKM. Clones were sequenced by immunoSEQ multiplex PCR, and TCRdb holds only the in-frame ones, with some missing. The sample carries roughly 100,000 clones, 85% to 90% recorded once. This TCR was recovered from an adult who received the AZD1222 COVID-19 vaccine. The rearrangement links TRBV28 to TRBJ1-2; the D gene is possibly TRBD1 (5 bases). This specimen was peripheral blood, taken 28 days after the second AZD1222 dose. The CDR3, as DNA: TGTGCCAGCAGTCCCCTTGGGACCTCTCAAGCCTCTAACTATGGCTACACCTTC. As protein: CASSPLGTSQASNYGYTF.